The 14 T cell receptor beta chains below all came from one sample that was sequenced in a study of blood T cell repertoires in COVID-19 (dated by TCRdb to 2018 to 2020). Library method: the immunoSEQ multiplex PCR assay. TCRdb mirrors the immuneACCESS table, restricted to in-frame sequences. Some clones are absent from its copies; in checked studies, under half trace to an unresolved V gene, and the reason for the others is unknown. The table for this sample lists around 180,000 clones; about 87% of them were counted only once. Around 2.3% of the sample goes to the ten largest clones. The sequencing input was peripheral blood. These receptor sequences come from a middle-aged man with active or convalescent COVID-19.

The chain employs TRBV11-3 and TRBJ2-3; 11 nucleotides match TRBD2. The CDR3 totals 16 residues. In germline, CDR1 is SGHNT, CDR2 YENEEA. Unmatched junction bases numbered 5, after V lost 5 bases and J lost 1 base. CDR3 bases: TGTGCCAGCAGCCCAGGGACTAGCGGCCGCACAGATACGCAGTATTTT. The encoded protein is CASSPGTSGRTDTQYF.

The genes are TRBV5-4 and TRBJ2-2; tentatively, D is TRBD1 (6 bases). The V and J ends lost 0 bases and 3 bases respectively, with 12 bases between them. Germline V gives CDR1 SGHNT, CDR2 YYREEE (reference sequence). The CDR3 has 16 amino acids. The chain's CDR3 is CASSLGGGTHTGELFF. CDR3 DNA: TGTGCCAGCAGCTTGGGTGGTGGGACACACACCGGGGAGCTGTTTTTT.

The table lists this clone with a few counts. The rearrangement uses TRBV6-5 and TRBJ1-2, with 8 bases that match TRBD1. The CDR3 runs 14 residues. V gave up 5 bases and J gave up 4 bases; unmatched junction bases: 6. CDR1 and CDR2 (germline): MNHEY, SVGAGI. The CDR3 reads CASSRQGIGYGYTF. CDR3 bases: TGTGCCAGCAGTCGACAGGGGATAGGCTATGGCTACACCTTC.

This CDR3 reads CASSEALRQETQYF. The CDR3 coding sequence is TGTGCCAGCAGTGAAGCGCTTCGGCAAGAGACCCAGTACTTC. This sequence joins TRBV2 and TRBJ2-5; D gene unclear. This CDR3 is built from 14 residues. The V gene's germline CDR1 is SNHLY and CDR2 FYNNEI. V shed 0 bases and J shed 2 bases, with 7 bases lying between them.

The chain has TRBV6-1 and TRBJ1-2; perhaps TRBD1 as D (5 bases). Germline V lookup: CDR1 MNHNS, CDR2 SASEGT. The CDR3 is made up of 13 amino acids. Trimming stripped 3 bases from V and 4 bases from J, with 9 bases between. CDR3 sequence: CASSEGRLYGYTF. CDR3 DNA: TGTGCCAGCAGTGAGGGGCGGCTCTATGGCTACACCTTC.

The chain has TRBV4-1 and TRBJ2-5; D not certain. The CDR3 spans 15 residues. V lost 0 bases and J lost 2, with 10 bases in between. Germline CDR1 and CDR2: MGHRA and YSYEKL. The CDR3 protein is CASSQEVGVQETQYF. The CDR3 nucleotides read TGCGCCAGCAGCCAAGAAGTAGGAGTTCAAGAGACCCAGTACTTC.

This clone was counted a few times. V and J are TRBV28 and TRBJ2-7, with a weak D call TRBD2 (6 bases). This CDR3 has 12 residues. Germline V lookup: CDR1 MDHEN, CDR2 SYDVKM. Trimming shortened V by 5 bases and J by 6 bases, and 11 bases separated the two germline ends. The CDR3 loop is CASSRLASEQYF. The CDR3 DNA is TGTGCCAGCAGTCGCCTAGCGAGCGAGCAGTACTTC.

With regard to this clone: The junction differs from germline at one of its ends, possibly a read error. The DNA of the CDR3 is TGTGCTAGCAGCTTAAGCCTCGGAGCCACTGAGCAGTTCTTC. It codes for CASSLSLGATEQFF. The chain recombines TRBV7-7 with TRBJ2-1; D gene uncertain. Per the germline V gene, CDR1 is SSHAT and CDR2 is FNYEAQ (reference sequence). This CDR3 has 14 residues.

The V and J genes are TRBV3-1 (or the pseudogene TRBV3-2) and TRBJ1-3; 8 bases are shared with TRBD1. The CDR3 runs 14 residues. Germline lookup yields CDR1 LGHDT and CDR2 YNNKEL (reference sequence). Germline trimming cut 4 bases from V and 2 bases from J; bases unmatched to any gene: 1. CDR3 sequence (DNA): TGTGCCAGCAGCCGGACAGGGCCTGGAAACACCATATATTTT. This translates into CASSRTGPGNTIYF.

This clone appeared a single time. The chain has TRBV18 and TRBJ2-3; 7 bases align to TRBD2. The CDR3 consists of 15 residues. Germline CDR1 reads KGHSH; CDR2 reads LQKENI. With V trimmed by 2 bases and J by 5 bases, 7 bases remained unmatched. CDR3 DNA sequence: TGTGCCAGCTCACCAGGCGCTAGCGGTGGAGATACGCAGTATTTT. Its translation is CASSPGASGGDTQYF.

V is TRBV10-3 and J is TRBJ2-3; the match to TRBD2 covers 16 bases. The V and J ends lost 6 bases and 4 bases, in that order; junction bases with no gene match: 7. The CDR3 consists of 17 residues. Germline CDR1 ENHRY, CDR2 SYGVKD. CDR3: CAISVGLAGGPPDTQYF. The CDR3 nucleotides are TGTGCCATCAGCGTGGGACTAGCGGGGGGGCCCCCAGATACGCAGTATTTT.

This clone was seen a handful of times. The chain has TRBV7-3 and TRBJ1-1; 7 bases are a match to TRBD1. This CDR3 spans 16 amino acids. Unmatched junction bases numbered 8, after V lost 1 base and J lost 3 bases. Germline-derived CDR1 and CDR2 are SGHTA and FQGTGA. The CDR3 nucleotides are TGTGCCAGCAGCTTAAAAGGAGGGGGCGGCTACACTGAAGCTTTCTTT. The encoded protein is CASSLKGGGGYTEAFF.

The chain links TRBV19 to TRBJ2-5; D remains ambiguous. The CDR3 contains 13 residues. Germline V gene sequence: CDR1 LNHDA, CDR2 SQIVND (reference sequence). Trimming cost V 5 bases and J 4 bases, with 11 bases left between them. The CDR3: CASSPGWAETQYF. Here the CDR3 DNA reads TGTGCCAGTAGTCCAGGATGGGCAGAGACCCAGTACTTC.

The sample holds one count of this clone. The chain recombines TRBV10-2 with TRBJ2-3; D not resolved. Per germline, CDR1 WSHSY and CDR2 SAAADI. The V and J ends lost 0 bases and 1 base respectively, with 5 bases between them. This CDR3 has 14 residues. The CDR3 nucleotides are TGCGCCAGCAGTGAGTCGCGCCGCACAGATACGCAGTATTTT. Its protein is CASSESRRTDTQYF.